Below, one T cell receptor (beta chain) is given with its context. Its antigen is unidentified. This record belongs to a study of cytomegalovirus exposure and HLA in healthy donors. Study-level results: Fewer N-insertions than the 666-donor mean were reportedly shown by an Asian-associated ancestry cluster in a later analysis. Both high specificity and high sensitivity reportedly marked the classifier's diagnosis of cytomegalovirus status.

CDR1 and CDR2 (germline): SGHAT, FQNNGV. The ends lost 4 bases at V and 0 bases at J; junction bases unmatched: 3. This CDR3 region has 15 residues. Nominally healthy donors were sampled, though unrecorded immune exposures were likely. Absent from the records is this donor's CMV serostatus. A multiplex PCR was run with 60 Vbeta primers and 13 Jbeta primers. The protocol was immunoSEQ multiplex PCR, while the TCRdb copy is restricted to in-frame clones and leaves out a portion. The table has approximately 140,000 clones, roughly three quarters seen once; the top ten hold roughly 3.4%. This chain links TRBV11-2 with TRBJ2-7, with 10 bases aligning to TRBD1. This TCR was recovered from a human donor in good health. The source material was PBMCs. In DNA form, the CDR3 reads TGTGCCAGCAGCTCTAGGACAGGGGGCTCCTACGAGCAGTACTTC. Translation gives CASSSRTGGSYEQYF. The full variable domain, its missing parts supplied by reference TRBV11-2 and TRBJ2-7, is EAGVAQSPRYKIIEKRQSVAFWCNPISGHATLYWYQQILGQGPKLLIQFQNNGVVDDSQLPKDRFSAERLKGVDSTLKIQPAKLEDSAVYLCASSSRTGGSYEQYFGPGTRLTVT.